There are a few counts of the clone carrying this TCR beta chain. The antigen is unknown. This entry belongs to a study of T cells in localized non-small cell lung cancer. Study results and caveats: Median approximately 58 top-100 tumor clones were shared with paired adjacent lung. Analysis by sequencing included only one tumor region, so heterogeneity remains possible. Elevated blood T cell density was associated with longer overall survival. Uninvolved adjacent lung had the highest recorded T cell clonality, with tumor below it.

The V gene's germline CDR1 is MDHEN and CDR2 SYDVKM. There are 15 residues in the CDR3. Trimming cost V 5 bases and J 6 bases, with 19 bases left between them. The data were produced by immunoSEQ multiplex PCR, yet TCRdb's version contains in-frame clones alone and is incomplete. Of about 1,900 clones listed, approximately 32% are singletons. This clonotype originated in a female donor over 55 with stage I squamous cell lung carcinoma. The genes are TRBV28 and TRBJ1-1, with D maybe TRBD1 (6 bases). Source: lung tumor tissue, taken before any cancer treatment. In DNA, the CDR3 is TGTGCCAGCAGTGCATTCAGGGGCGGTTTGGCTGAAGCTTTCTTT. It translates to CASSAFRGGLAEAFF.